The 23 T cell receptor beta chains presented below share a single source sample, sequenced in a study of blood T cell repertoires in COVID-19. Assay: immunoSEQ multiplex PCR; the TCRdb copy retains only in-frame clones and omits some. This sample has around 130,000 clones, with around four fifths found just once. Specimen: peripheral blood. These receptors were taken from a man at least 80 years old with acute or convalescent COVID-19.

The V gene is TRBV30, the J gene TRBJ2-7, with 9 bases lining up with TRBD1. V lost 8 bases, J lost 6 bases, and 14 bases stayed unmatched. Looked up from germline, CDR1 is GTSNPN and CDR2 is SVGIG (reference sequence). This CDR3 comprises 14 residues. This CDR3 is CAAQTGGRVSEQYF. CDR3 coding DNA: TGTGCCGCTCAGACAGGGGGAAGAGTTAGCGAGCAGTACTTC.

This clone is a singleton in its sample. The rearrangement joins TRBV7-9 to TRBJ1-5; 10 bases match TRBD1. This CDR3 spans 14 amino acids. V lost 5 bases and J lost 5; bases outside the gene matches: 3. CDR1 and CDR2 (germline): SEHNR, FQNEAQ (reference sequence). The CDR3 DNA is TGTGCCAGCAGCCCGGGGACAGGGGATCAGCCCCAGCATTTT. It encodes CASSPGTGDQPQHF.

The chain has TRBV3-1 (or the pseudogene TRBV3-2) and TRBJ2-1; D perhaps matches TRBD1 (5 bases). CDR1 LGHDT and CDR2 YNNKEL come from the germline V gene (reference sequence). The V and J ends lost 0 bases and 10 bases respectively, with 10 bases between them. The CDR3 is 13 amino acids. The CDR3 spells CASSQDRVGEQFF. DNA for the CDR3: TGTGCCAGCAGCCAAGACAGGGTCGGGGAGCAGTTCTTC.

This clone occurred a few times. The rearrangement joins TRBV5-5 to TRBJ1-6; 11 bases map to TRBD1. The CDR3 consists of 16 residues. CDR1 and CDR2 (germline): SGHKS, YYEKEE (reference sequence). J gave up 10 bases and V 6 bases, and 12 bases lay outside the gene matches. The chain's CDR3 is CASNPGQGVLGSPLHF. CDR3 sequence (DNA): TGTGCCAGCAACCCGGGACAGGGGGTGTTAGGCTCACCCCTCCACTTT.

This rearrangement joins TRBV27 to TRBJ1-5; D is uncertain. The CDR3 runs 13 residues. Germline CDR1 and CDR2: MNHEY and SMNVEV (reference sequence). V was cut by 3 bases and J by 7 bases, with 10 bases left in between. The CDR3, as DNA: TGTGCCAGCAGTTTCGTCAGTAAACAGCCCCAGCATTTT. Translating gives CASSFVSKQPQHF.

The J gene is TRBJ2-1, the V gene TRBV5-1; 7 positions match TRBD1. CDR3 length: 15 amino acids. J gave up 3 bases and V 0 bases, and 3 bases lay outside the gene matches. The germline V gene encodes CDR1 SGHRS and CDR2 YFSETQ. CDR3 loop: CASSLDRGYYNEQFF. CDR3 DNA sequence: TGCGCCAGCAGCTTGGACAGGGGCTACTACAATGAGCAGTTCTTC. Full variable domain (missing parts from reference TRBV5-1 and TRBJ2-1): KAGVTQTPRYLIKTRGQQVTLSCSPISGHRSVSWYQQTPGQGLQFLFEYFSETQRNKGNFPGRFSGRQFSNSRSEMNVSTLELGDSALYLCASSLDRGYYNEQFFGPGTRLTVL.

This rearrangement joins TRBV2 to TRBJ2-3, with 13 positions matching TRBD2. The J segment lost 5 bases and the V segment lost 6 bases, leaving 5 bases of the junction unmatched. The CDR3 has 15 amino acids. The germline CDR1 and CDR2 sequences are SNHLY and FYNNEI. This CDR3 is CASRALAGGEDTQYF. CDR3 nucleotides: TGTGCCAGCAGAGCACTAGCGGGGGGGGAAGATACGCAGTATTTT.

V and J are TRBV7-2 and TRBJ2-1; a possible D gene is TRBD1 (6 bases). The CDR3 is 17 amino acids. Germline CDR1 is SGHTA and CDR2 is FQGNSA. V lost 5 bases and J 4 bases, leaving 21 bases between the germline ends. The CDR3 loop is CASSAPGHSKVYNEQFF. CDR3 nucleotide sequence: TGTGCCAGCAGCGCCCCGGGACACTCGAAGGTATACAATGAGCAGTTCTTC. Together with reference TRBV7-2 and TRBJ2-1, the CDR3 gives the full variable domain: GAGVSQSPSNKVTEKGKDVELRCDPISGHTALYWYRQSLGQGLEFLIYFQGNSAPDKSGLPSDRFSAERTGGSVSTLTIQRTQQEDSAVYLCASSAPGHSKVYNEQFFGPGTRLTVL.

This clone has just one count. This chain links TRBV2 with TRBJ2-6, with D hard to call. V lost 8 bases, J lost 0 bases, and 11 bases lay in between. The CDR3 extends over 15 amino acids. From germline, CDR1 is SNHLY and CDR2 FYNNEI. CDR3 residues: CASGLGNSGANVLTF. CDR3 coding DNA: TGTGCCAGCGGGCTGGGCAACTCTGGGGCCAACGTCCTGACTTTC.

The V call is TRBV10-3, the J call TRBJ1-2; 9 bases are shared with TRBD1. The CDR3 has 13 residues. The V gene's germline CDR1 is ENHRY and CDR2 SYGVKD. V lost 6 bases and J lost 8; bases outside the gene matches: 7. In DNA form, the CDR3 reads TGTGCCATCAGATCACAGGGGGCGCAGGGCTACACCTTC. Its protein product is CAIRSQGAQGYTF.

The CDR3 region has the DNA TGCGCCAGCAGCCGACAGACAGGGCCGGGCACTGAAGCTTTCTTT. Translated, it gives CASSRQTGPGTEAFF. The chain employs TRBV5-1 and TRBJ1-1; 7 nucleotides match TRBD1. The CDR3 extends over 15 amino acids. Germline V gene lookup returns CDR1 SGHRS and CDR2 YFSETQ. Trimming cost V 4 bases and J 4 bases; bases outside gene matches: 10.

The rearrangement joins TRBV9 to TRBJ1-3; D remains ambiguous. Trimming stripped 0 bases from V and 3 bases from J, with 10 bases between. Germline CDR1 reads SGDLS; CDR2 reads YYNGEE. The CDR3 extends over 15 amino acids. Written as DNA, the CDR3 is TGTGCCAGCAGCGTAGGGTCTATCGGTGGAAACACCATATATTTT. Its translation: CASSVGSIGGNTIYF.

In its sample, this clone was seen many times. V is TRBV29-1 and J is TRBJ2-7, with 8 bases fitting TRBD1. CDR3 length: 12 residues. Germline-derived CDR1 and CDR2 are SQVTM and ANQGSEA. V lost 6 bases, J lost 6 bases, and 7 bases stayed unmatched. The CDR3: CSVTGGGGEQYF. The CDR3, as DNA: TGCAGCGTAACAGGGGGAGGAGGCGAGCAGTACTTC.

This chain uses TRBV18 with TRBJ1-1, with D unresolved. Per the germline V gene, CDR1 is KGHSH and CDR2 is LQKENI. Trimming removed 3 bases at V and 1 base at J, with 21 bases between. The CDR3 length is 18 residues. CDR3 coding DNA: TGTGCCAGCTCACCTCTTCCACCGACGGCGGGAAGGAACACTGAAGCTTTCTTT. Its translation is CASSPLPPTAGRNTEAFF.

The V gene is TRBV4-1, the J gene TRBJ1-6; D is possibly TRBD1 (5 bases). There are 15 residues in the CDR3. V lost 3 bases to trimming and J lost 7 bases, with 13 bases between them. Germline values: CDR1 MGHRA, CDR2 YSYEKL. The CDR3 DNA follows: TGCGCCAGCAGCCAGGGGGGGAGACAAAATTCACCCCTCCACTTT. Translated: CASSQGGRQNSPLHF.

This chain joins TRBV4-2 and TRBJ2-1, with 7 bases that match TRBD2. The CDR3 sequence is 14 residues long. CDR1 is LGHNA and CDR2 is YNFKEQ in the germline V gene. The V and J ends lost 2 bases and 5 bases, in that order; junction bases with no gene match: 3. CDR3 loop: CASSQFRGDNEQFF. In DNA, the CDR3 is TGTGCCAGCAGCCAATTTCGGGGGGACAATGAGCAGTTCTTC.

The chain combines TRBV5-1 with TRBJ1-3; D may be TRBD1 (6 bases). Trimming took 0 bases from V and 0 from J, leaving 10 bases between them. CDR3 length: 16 amino acids. Per the germline V gene, CDR1 is SGHRS and CDR2 is YFSETQ. CDR3 in DNA: TGCGCCAGCAGCTTGGGAGGGACAAGCTCTGGAAACACCATATATTTT. Protein product: CASSLGGTSSGNTIYF.

The chain links TRBV2 to TRBJ2-1, with TRBD2 as a possible D gene (5 bases). Between the trimmed V and J ends, which lost 5 bases and 6 bases, there was a span of 14 bases. The CDR3 runs to 14 residues. Germline V gene sequence: CDR1 SNHLY, CDR2 FYNNEI. The CDR3 reads CASSLLVQVNEQFF. CDR3 sequence (DNA): TGTGCCAGCAGTCTACTAGTTCAGGTCAATGAGCAGTTCTTC.

The CDR3 nucleotides read TGTGCCAGCAGCCAAGAAGACAGGCCCACAGATACGCAGTATTTT. It encodes CASSQEDRPTDTQYF. The genes are TRBV4-2 and TRBJ2-3, with D tentatively TRBD1 (6 bases). This CDR3 has 15 residues. V shed 0 bases and J shed 2 bases, with 9 bases lying between them. CDR1 LGHNA and CDR2 YNFKEQ come from the germline V gene.

The chain combines TRBV11-2 with TRBJ2-5; tentatively, D is TRBD2 (5 bases). Trimming took 1 base from V and 2 from J, leaving 14 bases between them. The CDR3 has 16 residues. Germline assignment: CDR1 SGHAT and CDR2 FQNNGV. CDR3 sequence (DNA): TGTGCCAGCAGCTTAGCGGGATTTAGTAGACAAGAGACCCAGTACTTC. This translates into CASSLAGFSRQETQYF. The full variable domain, its missing parts supplied by reference TRBV11-2 and TRBJ2-5, is EAGVAQSPRYKIIEKRQSVAFWCNPISGHATLYWYQQILGQGPKLLIQFQNNGVVDDSQLPKDRFSAERLKGVDSTLKIQPAKLEDSAVYLCASSLAGFSRQETQYFGPGTRLLVL.

The rearrangement uses TRBV7-9 and TRBJ2-3; D not resolved. Trimming pared 5 bases from V and 4 bases from J, leaving 7 bases between. Germline V gene sequence: CDR1 SEHNR, CDR2 FQNEAQ (reference sequence). CDR3 length equals 12 residues. CDR3 region: CASSTLADTQYF. The CDR3 DNA reads TGTGCCAGCAGCACTCTAGCAGATACGCAGTATTTT.

This chain uses TRBV5-1 with TRBJ1-2, with 9 bases that match TRBD1. The CDR3 consists of 17 residues. The junction had 11 bases not matched to a gene; V was cut back by 4 bases and J by 1 base. Germline V gene sequence: CDR1 SGHRS, CDR2 YFSETQ. CDR3: CASSAGQGASYNYGYTF. The CDR3 DNA reads TGCGCCAGCAGCGCGGGACAGGGTGCTTCCTATAACTATGGCTACACCTTC.

The chain links TRBV2 to TRBJ2-2, with 9 bases fitting TRBD1. CDR3 size: 16 residues. The ends lost 6 bases at V and 6 bases at J; junction bases unmatched: 11. Germline lookup yields CDR1 SNHLY and CDR2 FYNNEI. The CDR3 region has the DNA TGTGCCAGCAGCAAAAATACCGGGACAGGGCCCGGGGAGCTGTTTTTT. It specifies CASSKNTGTGPGELFF.